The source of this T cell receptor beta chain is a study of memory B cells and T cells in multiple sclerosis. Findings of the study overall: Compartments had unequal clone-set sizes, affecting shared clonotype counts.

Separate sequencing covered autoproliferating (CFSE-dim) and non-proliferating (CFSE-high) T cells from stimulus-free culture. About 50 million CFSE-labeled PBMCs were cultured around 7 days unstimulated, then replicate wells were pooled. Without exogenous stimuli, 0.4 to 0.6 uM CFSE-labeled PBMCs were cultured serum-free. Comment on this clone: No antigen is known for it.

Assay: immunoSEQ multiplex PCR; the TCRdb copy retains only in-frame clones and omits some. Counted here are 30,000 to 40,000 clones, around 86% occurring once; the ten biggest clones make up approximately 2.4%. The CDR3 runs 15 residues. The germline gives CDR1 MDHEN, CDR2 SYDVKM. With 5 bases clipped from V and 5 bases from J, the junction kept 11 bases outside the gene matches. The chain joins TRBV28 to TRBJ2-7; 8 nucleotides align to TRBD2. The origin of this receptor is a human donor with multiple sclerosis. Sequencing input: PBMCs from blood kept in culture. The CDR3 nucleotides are TGTGCCAGCAGTACGATTAGCGGGATCCGCCACGAGCAGTACTTC. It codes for CASSTISGIRHEQYF.